This TCR beta chain was profiled in a study of blood T cells in healthy people across ages. Study observations and caveats: A roughly linear age-dependent decrease characterized TCR beta diversity per million T cells.

Sample-barcoded 5' priming and a J-beta primer mix drove a second PCR of roughly 7 to 11 cycles. Each TCR beta cDNA got a 12-nucleotide random molecular identifier. One entry per CDR3 protein, called by TCRdb with MiXCR from the 5' RACE reads. The sample consists of approximately 700,000 distinct CDR3 sequences, less than 40% of them appearing once. This clonotype was seen ten or more times. Antigen unknown. Germline lookup yields CDR1 MDHEN and CDR2 SYDVKM. This CDR3 has 15 amino acids. Deletions cut 7 bases from V and 0 bases from J, with 16 bases between. Sequencing input: blood. The clonotype was recovered from a woman of 80 years or more in good health. The rearrangement joins TRBV28 to TRBJ2-7; possible D gene TRBD1, 6 bases. CDR3 bases: TGTGCCAGCAACAAGGGACATTCGAGCTCCTACGAGCAGTACTTC. Protein product: CASNKGHSSSYEQYF. Combining the CDR3 with reference TRBV28 and TRBJ2-7 gives the whole variable domain DVKVTQSSRYLVKRTGEKVFLECVQDMDHENMFWYRQDPGLGLRLIYFSYDVKMKEKGDIPEGYSVSREKKERFSLILESASTNQTSMYLCASNKGHSSSYEQYFGPGTRLTVT.